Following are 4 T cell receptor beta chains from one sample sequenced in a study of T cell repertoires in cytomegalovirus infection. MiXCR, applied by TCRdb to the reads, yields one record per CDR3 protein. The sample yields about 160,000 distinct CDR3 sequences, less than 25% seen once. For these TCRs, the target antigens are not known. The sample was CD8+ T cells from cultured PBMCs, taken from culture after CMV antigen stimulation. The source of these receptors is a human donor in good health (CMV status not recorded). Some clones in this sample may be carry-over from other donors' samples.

CDR3 sequence reads: CASSPTLWNTGELFF. CDR3 sequence (DNA): TGTGCCAGCAGCCCGACCCTCTGGAACACCGGGGAGCTGTTTTTT. This chain links TRBV14 with TRBJ2-2; D gene unclear. The CDR3 covers 15 residues. Germline-derived CDR1 and CDR2 are SGHDN and FVKESK. V lost 4 bases, J lost 1 base, and 10 bases lay in between.

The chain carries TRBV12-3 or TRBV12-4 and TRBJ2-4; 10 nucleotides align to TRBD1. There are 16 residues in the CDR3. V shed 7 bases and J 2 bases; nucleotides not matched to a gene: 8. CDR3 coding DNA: TGTGCCAGCAACGATAGACAGGGGGCCTCCAAAAACATTCAGTACTTC. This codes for CASNDRQGASKNIQYF.

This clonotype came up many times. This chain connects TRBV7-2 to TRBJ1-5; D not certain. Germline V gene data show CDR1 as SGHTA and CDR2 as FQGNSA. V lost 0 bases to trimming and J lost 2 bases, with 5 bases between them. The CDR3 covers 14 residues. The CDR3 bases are TGTGCCAGCAGCTTAGCCACTCGCAATCAGCCCCAGCATTTT. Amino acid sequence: CASSLATRNQPQHF.

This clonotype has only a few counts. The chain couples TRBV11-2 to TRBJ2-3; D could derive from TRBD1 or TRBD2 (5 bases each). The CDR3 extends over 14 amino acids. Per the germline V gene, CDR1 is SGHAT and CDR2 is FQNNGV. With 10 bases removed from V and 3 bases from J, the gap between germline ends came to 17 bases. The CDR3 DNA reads TGTGCCATCGCGTCCGGGACGTTAACAGATACGCAGTATTTT. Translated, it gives CAIASGTLTDTQYF.